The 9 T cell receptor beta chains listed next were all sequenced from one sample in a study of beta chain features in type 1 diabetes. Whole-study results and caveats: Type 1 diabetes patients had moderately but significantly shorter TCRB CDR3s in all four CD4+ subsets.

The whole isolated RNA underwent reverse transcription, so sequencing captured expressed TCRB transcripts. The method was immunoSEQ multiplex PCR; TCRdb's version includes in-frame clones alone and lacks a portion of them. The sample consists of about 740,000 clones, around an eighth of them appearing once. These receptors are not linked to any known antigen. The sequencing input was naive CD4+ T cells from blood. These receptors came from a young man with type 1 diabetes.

CDR3 protein: CASSRDKNTGELFF. As DNA, the CDR3 is TGTGCCAGCAGCAGGGACAAGAACACCGGGGAGCTGTTTTTT. This chain joins TRBV5-4 and TRBJ2-2; possibly TRBD1 for D (6 bases). Germline lookup yields CDR1 SGHNT and CDR2 YYREEE (reference sequence). CDR3 length: 14 amino acids. Trimming left V 4 bases short and J 1 base short, with 8 bases between.

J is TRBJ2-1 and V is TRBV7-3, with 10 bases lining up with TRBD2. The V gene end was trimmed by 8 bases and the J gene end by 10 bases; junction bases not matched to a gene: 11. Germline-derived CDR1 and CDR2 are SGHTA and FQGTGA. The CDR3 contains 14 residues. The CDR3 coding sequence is TGTGCCAGCTCCCTCTTAGCGGGGGGAAACGAGCAGTTCTTC. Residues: CASSLLAGGNEQFF.

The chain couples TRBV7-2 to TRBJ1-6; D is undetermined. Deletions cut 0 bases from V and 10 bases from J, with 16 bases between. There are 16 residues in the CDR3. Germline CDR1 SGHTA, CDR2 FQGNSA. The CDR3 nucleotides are TGTGCCAGCAGCTTAGCTTTTCTCCCTCCGCGGTCACCCCTCCACTTT. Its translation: CASSLAFLPPRSPLHF.

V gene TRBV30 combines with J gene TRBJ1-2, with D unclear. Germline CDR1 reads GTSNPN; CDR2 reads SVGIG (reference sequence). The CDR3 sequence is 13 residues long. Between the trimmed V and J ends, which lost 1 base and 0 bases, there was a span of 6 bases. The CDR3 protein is CAWSATANYGYTF. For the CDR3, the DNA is TGTGCCTGGAGTGCGACGGCTAACTATGGCTACACCTTC.

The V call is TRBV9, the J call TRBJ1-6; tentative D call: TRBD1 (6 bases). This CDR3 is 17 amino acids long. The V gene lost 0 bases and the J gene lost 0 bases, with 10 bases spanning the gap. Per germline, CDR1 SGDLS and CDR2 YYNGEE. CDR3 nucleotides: TGTGCCAGCAGCGTAGGGACAGCCAGCTCCTATAATTCACCCCTCCACTTT. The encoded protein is CASSVGTASSYNSPLHF.

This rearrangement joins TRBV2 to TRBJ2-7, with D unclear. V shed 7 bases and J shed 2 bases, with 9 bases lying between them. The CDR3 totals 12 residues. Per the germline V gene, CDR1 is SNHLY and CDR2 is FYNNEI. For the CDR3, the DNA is TGTGCCAGCAAGGCAGACGCCTACGAGCAGTACTTC. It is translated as CASKADAYEQYF.

The chain's CDR3 is CASRADVSRGMDTQYF. CDR3 nucleotides: TGTGCCAGCAGGGCTGATGTGAGCCGGGGAATGGATACGCAGTATTTT. The chain combines TRBV7-2 with TRBJ2-3; D is perhaps TRBD2 (5 bases). V was shortened by 6 bases and J by 6 bases, with 22 bases between the two germline ends. From germline, CDR1 is SGHTA and CDR2 FQGNSA. The CDR3 covers 16 residues.

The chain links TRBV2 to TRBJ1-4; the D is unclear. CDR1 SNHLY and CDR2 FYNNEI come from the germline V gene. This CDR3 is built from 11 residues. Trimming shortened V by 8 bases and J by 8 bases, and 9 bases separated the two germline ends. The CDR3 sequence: CASELEEKLFF. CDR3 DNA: TGTGCCAGCGAGTTGGAGGAAAAACTGTTTTTT. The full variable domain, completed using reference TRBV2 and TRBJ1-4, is EPEVTQTPSHQVTQMGQEVILRCVPISNHLYFYWYRQILGQKVEFLVSFYNNEISEKSEIFDDQFSVERPDGSNFTLKIRSTKLEDSAMYFCASELEEKLFFGSGTQLSVL.

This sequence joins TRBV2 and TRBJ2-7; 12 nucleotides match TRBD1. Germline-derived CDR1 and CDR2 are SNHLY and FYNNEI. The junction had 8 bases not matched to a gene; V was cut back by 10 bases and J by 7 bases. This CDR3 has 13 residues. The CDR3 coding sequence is TGTGCCATCCAGGGACAGGGGGCGAGTGAGCAGTACTTC. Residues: CAIQGQGASEQYF.